The rows below give T cell receptor beta chains drawn from one sample of a study of breast tumors, draining lymph nodes, adjacent tissues. TCRdb processed the multiplex PCR reads anew with MiXCR; each CDR3 protein has one entry. This repertoire shows about 140,000 distinct CDR3 sequences, about 30% found once; its top ten account for roughly 2.3%. The sequencing input was axillary lymph node tissue. These receptors were taken from a female donor with breast cancer. Some clones in this sample may be carry-over from other donors' samples. Both conserved end residues are trimmed from each CDR3. Expanded clones are given a class, and other clones once, few, many or no size at all.

TRBV2	TRBJ1-2	many	ASSLTVNYGYT
TRBV6-2/TRBV6-3	TRBJ1-4	few	ASSYNRDRGRFGTNEKLF
TRBV11-3	TRBJ2-3	.	ASSPGTESTGTQY
TRBV20-1	TRBJ2-2	.	SLDRGSTGELF
TRBV20-1	TRBJ2-6	many	SAVTDSGANVLT
TRBV7-9	TRBJ1-3	.	ASSRITTGFRNTIY
TRBV7-8	TRBJ2-5	medium-sized	ASSFTSGYQETQY
TRBV19	TRBJ1-2	many	ASTRRGTGLKSNYGYT
TRBV6-5	TRBJ2-1	many	ASSYDGGTNNEQF
TRBV2	TRBJ2-5	many	ASSERFRRGEETQY
TRBV5-1	TRBJ1-6	.	ASSVGGVRPLPLH
TRBV28	TRBJ2-5	.	ASWLSGGETQY
TRBV5-1	TRBJ1-1	.	ASSPSGQGGGNTEAF
TRBV6-6	TRBJ1-5	many	ASSYGGYQPQH
TRBV20-1	TRBJ2-5	many	SARGYPGDEETQY
TRBV15	TRBJ1-4	many	ATSRVQGTNEKLF
TRBV4-1	TRBJ1-3	many	ASSPQDRAGNTIY
TRBV6-1	TRBJ2-1	many	ASRKTGGTYNEQF
TRBV10-3	TRBJ1-5	many	AIKRELGQPQH
TRBV10-2	TRBJ2-2	many	ASSPRGGGTGELF
TRBV20-1	TRBJ2-3	many	SASPSDGGTDTQY
TRBV30	TRBJ2-6	many	AWSIGSGANVLT
TRBV12-3/TRBV12-4	TRBJ2-3	.	ASSMGTSGGNEQY
TRBV5-1	TRBJ2-1	.	ASSKDGLNEQF
TRBV20-1	TRBJ1-2	many	SASDGVHGYT
TRBV11-1	TRBJ1-2	many	ASSLRRGGRGHEGYT
TRBV6-5	TRBJ1-3	few	AGSYNEMIPGNTIY
TRBV6-1	TRBJ1-3	many	ASRDRLRTGNTIY
TRBV20-1	TRBJ2-6	many	SASLSGYGGANVLT
TRBV24-1	TRBJ2-3	.	ATSDLTGQKGDTQY
TRBV6-6	TRBJ1-2	many	ASSYWDRGLRNYGYT
TRBV15	TRBJ2-7	.	HPPYRDPPYEQY
TRBV4-1	TRBJ2-1	many	ASSQGLADSSYNEQF
TRBV5-1	TRBJ2-7	many	ASSPVPGESYEQY
TRBV20-1	TRBJ2-3	many	SAYPVGLASTDTQY
TRBV18	TRBJ2-6	few	ASSPRSGSGANVLT
TRBV20-1	TRBJ1-2	many	SAPPGSGYGYT
TRBV7-9	TRBJ1-4	medium-sized	ASSLVGATANEKLF
TRBV5-8	TRBJ1-2	many	ASSLDQGIGGYT
TRBV6-2/TRBV6-3	TRBJ1-6	.	ASSQRTALH
TRBV11-3	TRBJ2-3	many	ASSLVHTDTQY
TRBV7-9	TRBJ2-3	.	ASSLAWGGGTDTQY
TRBV6-5	TRBJ1-2	many	ASSHAGAGYT
TRBV18	TRBJ1-2	many	ASSPEQGSGYT
TRBV2	TRBJ1-5	many	ASSEALGGYQPQH
TRBV2	TRBJ2-5	.	ASGTGLRETQY
TRBV5-1	TRBJ2-1	many	ASSLGWGYNEQF
TRBV10-1	TRBJ1-3	few	ASSMGTSGNTIY
TRBV4-1	TRBJ2-4	many	ASSQDLASLAKNIQY
TRBV24-1	TRBJ1-2	many	ATSDGIIHPGQGLYGYP
TRBV11-1	TRBJ2-2	many	ASSFGTVNTGELF
TRBV5-1	TRBJ2-2	many	ASSFGTLDTGELF
TRBV6-1	TRBJ2-3	many	ASSEGLASDTQY
TRBV6-5	TRBJ1-5	many	ASSYSRQGSPQH
TRBV3-1	TRBJ1-2	many	ASSQRTQQRHGYT